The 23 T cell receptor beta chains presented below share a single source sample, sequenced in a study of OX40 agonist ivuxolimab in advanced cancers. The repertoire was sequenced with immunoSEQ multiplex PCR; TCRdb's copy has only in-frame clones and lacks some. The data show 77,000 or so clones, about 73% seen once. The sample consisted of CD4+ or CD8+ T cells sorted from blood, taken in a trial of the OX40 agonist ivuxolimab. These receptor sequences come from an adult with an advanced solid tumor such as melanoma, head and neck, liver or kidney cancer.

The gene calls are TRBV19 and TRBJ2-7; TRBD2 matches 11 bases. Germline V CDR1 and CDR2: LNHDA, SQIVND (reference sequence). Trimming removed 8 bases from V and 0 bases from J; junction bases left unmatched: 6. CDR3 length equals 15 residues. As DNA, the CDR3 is TGTGCCAGTGGTCGACTAGCGGGGAGCTCCTACGAGCAGTACTTC. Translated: CASGRLAGSSYEQYF.

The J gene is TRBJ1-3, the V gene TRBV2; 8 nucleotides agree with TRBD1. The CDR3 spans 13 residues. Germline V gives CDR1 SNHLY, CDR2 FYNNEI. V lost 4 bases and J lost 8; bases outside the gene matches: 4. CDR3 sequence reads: CASSADRGDTIYF. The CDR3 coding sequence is TGTGCCAGCAGTGCCGACAGGGGAGACACCATATATTTT.

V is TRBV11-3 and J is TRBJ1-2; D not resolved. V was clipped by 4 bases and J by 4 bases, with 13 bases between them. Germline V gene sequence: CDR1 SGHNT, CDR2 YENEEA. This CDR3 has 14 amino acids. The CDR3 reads CASSSRQAGYGYTF. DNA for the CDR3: TGTGCCAGCAGCTCCCGGCAGGCCGGCTATGGCTACACCTTC.

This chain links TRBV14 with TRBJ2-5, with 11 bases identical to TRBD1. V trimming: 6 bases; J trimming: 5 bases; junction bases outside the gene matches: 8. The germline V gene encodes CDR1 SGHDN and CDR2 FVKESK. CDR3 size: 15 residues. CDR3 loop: CASSPRGDRGETQYF. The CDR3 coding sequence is TGTGCCAGCAGTCCGCGGGGGGACAGGGGGGAGACCCAGTACTTC.

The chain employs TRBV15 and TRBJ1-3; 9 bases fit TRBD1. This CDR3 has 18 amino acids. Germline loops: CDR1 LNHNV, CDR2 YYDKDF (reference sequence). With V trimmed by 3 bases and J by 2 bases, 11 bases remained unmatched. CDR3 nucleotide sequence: TGTGCCACCAGCAGCCACTCGGGACAGGGCTTGCCTGGAAACACCATATATTTT. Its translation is CATSSHSGQGLPGNTIYF.

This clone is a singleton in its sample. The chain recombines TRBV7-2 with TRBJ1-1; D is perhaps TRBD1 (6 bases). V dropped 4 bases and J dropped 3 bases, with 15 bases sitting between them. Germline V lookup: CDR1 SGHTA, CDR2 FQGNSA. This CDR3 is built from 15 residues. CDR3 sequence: CASSSNLRGDTEAFF. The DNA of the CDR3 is TGTGCCAGCAGCTCCAACTTGAGGGGGGACACTGAAGCTTTCTTT. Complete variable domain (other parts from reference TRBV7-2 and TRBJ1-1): GAGVSQSPSNKVTEKGKDVELRCDPISGHTALYWYRQSLGQGLEFLIYFQGNSAPDKSGLPSDRFSAERTGGSVSTLTIQRTQQEDSAVYLCASSSNLRGDTEAFFGQGTRLTVV.

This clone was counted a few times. CDR3 region: CASSLEGDGYTF. CDR3 coding DNA: TGTGCCAGCAGCTTAGAAGGGGATGGCTACACCTTC. The chain couples TRBV11-2 to TRBJ1-2, with D possibly matching TRBD1 (5 bases). Germline loops: CDR1 SGHAT, CDR2 FQNNGV. This CDR3 spans 12 amino acids. Trimming left V 0 bases short and J 6 bases short, with 5 bases between.

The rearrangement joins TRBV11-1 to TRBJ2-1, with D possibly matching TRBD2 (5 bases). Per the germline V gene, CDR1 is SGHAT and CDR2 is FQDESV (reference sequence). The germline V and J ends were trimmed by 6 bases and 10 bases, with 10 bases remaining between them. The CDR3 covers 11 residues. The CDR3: CASSQLEEQFF. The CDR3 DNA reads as TGTGCCAGCAGTCAACTAGAAGAGCAGTTCTTC.

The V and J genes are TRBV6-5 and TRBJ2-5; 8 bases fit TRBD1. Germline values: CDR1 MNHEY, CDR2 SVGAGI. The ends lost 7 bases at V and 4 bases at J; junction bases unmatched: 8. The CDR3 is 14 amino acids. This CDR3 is CASTTGQGGETQYF. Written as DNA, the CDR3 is TGTGCCAGCACCACCGGACAGGGAGGAGAGACCCAGTACTTC.

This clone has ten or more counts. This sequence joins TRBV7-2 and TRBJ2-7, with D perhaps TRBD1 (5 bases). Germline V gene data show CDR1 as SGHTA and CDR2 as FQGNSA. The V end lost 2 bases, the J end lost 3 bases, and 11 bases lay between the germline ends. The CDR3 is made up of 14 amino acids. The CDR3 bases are TGTGCCAGCAGCTTAATGGCGCAGGGCTACGAGCAGTACTTC. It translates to CASSLMAQGYEQYF. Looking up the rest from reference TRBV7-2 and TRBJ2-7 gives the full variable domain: GAGVSQSPSNKVTEKGKDVELRCDPISGHTALYWYRQSLGQGLEFLIYFQGNSAPDKSGLPSDRFSAERTGGSVSTLTIQRTQQEDSAVYLCASSLMAQGYEQYFGPGTRLTVT.

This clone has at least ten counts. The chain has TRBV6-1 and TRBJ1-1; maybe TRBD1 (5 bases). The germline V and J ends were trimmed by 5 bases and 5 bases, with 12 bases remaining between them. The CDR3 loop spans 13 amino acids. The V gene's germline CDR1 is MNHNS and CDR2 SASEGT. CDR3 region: CASSLGGGTEAFF. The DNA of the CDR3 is TGTGCCAGCAGTCTCGGGGGTGGAACTGAAGCTTTCTTT.

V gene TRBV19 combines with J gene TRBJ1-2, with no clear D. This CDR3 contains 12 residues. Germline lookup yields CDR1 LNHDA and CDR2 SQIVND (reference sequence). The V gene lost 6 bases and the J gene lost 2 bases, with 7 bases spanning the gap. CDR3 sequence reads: CASSRINYGYTF. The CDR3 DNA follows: TGTGCCAGTAGCCGCATAAACTATGGCTACACCTTC.

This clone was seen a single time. The CDR3 nucleotides are TGTGCCAGCTACTCACCTGGGACTAGCGGGAGGTCCTACAATGAGCAGTTCTTC. Amino acids: CASYSPGTSGRSYNEQFF. J is TRBJ2-1 and V is TRBV27; TRBD2 matches at 15 bases. J lost 1 base, V lost 8 bases, and 9 bases had no gene match. This CDR3 comprises 18 residues. Germline CDR1 and CDR2: MNHEY and SMNVEV (reference sequence).

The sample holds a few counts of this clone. The CDR3 DNA is TGTGCCAGCTCCCACGGAGGTGATACGCAGTATTTT. It encodes CASSHGGDTQYF. The rearrangement joins TRBV18 to TRBJ2-3; possibly TRBD2 for D (5 bases). Germline V gene data show CDR1 as KGHSH and CDR2 as LQKENI. The CDR3 runs to 12 residues. Trimming stripped 6 bases from V and 6 bases from J, with 10 bases between.

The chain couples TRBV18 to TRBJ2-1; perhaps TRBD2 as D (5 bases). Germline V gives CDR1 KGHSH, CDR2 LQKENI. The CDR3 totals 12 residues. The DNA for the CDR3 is TGTGCAAGTAAACCGACTCGGGGTGAGCAGTTCTTC. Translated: CASKPTRGEQFF.

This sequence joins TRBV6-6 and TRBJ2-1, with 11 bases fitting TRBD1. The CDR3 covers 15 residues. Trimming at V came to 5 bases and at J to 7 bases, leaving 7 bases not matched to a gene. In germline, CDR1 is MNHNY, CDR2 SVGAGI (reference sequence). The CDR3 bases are TGTGCCAGCAGTCACCGGGACAGGGGGTTTAATGAGCAGTTCTTC. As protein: CASSHRDRGFNEQFF.

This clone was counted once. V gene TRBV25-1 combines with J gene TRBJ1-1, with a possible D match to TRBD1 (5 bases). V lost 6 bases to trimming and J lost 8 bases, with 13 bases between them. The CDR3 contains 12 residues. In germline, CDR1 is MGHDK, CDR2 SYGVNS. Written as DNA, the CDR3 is TGTGCCAGCAGCCCCGGGTGGGGGGAAGCTTTCTTT. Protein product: CASSPGWGEAFF.

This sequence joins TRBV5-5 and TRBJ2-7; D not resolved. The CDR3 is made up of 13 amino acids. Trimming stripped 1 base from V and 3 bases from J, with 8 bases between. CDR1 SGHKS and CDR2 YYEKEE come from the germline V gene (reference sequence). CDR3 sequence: CASSLSPYYEQYF. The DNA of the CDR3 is TGTGCCAGCAGCTTGTCCCCTTACTACGAGCAGTACTTC.

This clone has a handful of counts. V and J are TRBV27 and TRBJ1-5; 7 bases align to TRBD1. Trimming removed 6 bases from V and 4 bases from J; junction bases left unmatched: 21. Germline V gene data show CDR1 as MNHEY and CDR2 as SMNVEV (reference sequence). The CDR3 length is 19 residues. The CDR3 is CASRPGGYGAGIENQPQHF. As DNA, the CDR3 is TGTGCCAGCAGGCCAGGGGGGTATGGGGCAGGGATCGAGAATCAGCCCCAGCATTTT.

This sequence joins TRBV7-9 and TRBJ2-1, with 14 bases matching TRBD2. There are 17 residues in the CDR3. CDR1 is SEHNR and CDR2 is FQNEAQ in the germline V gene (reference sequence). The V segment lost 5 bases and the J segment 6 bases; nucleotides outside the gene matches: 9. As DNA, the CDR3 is TGTGCCAGCAGCCGGAGACTAGCGGGAGGGGTTGGCAATGAGCAGTTCTTC. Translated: CASSRRLAGGVGNEQFF.

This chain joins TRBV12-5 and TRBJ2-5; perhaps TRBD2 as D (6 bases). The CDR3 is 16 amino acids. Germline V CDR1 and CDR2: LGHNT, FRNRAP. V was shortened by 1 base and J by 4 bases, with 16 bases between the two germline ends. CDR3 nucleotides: TGTGCTAGTGGTTTGGAAACGGGGGTGGGTCGAGAGACCCAGTACTTC. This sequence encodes CASGLETGVGRETQYF.

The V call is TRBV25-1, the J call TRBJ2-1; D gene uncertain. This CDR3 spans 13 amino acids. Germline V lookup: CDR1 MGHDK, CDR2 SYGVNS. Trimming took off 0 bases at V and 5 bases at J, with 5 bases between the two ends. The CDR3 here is CASSEYTNNEQFF. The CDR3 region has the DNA TGTGCCAGCAGTGAATATACGAACAATGAGCAGTTCTTC.

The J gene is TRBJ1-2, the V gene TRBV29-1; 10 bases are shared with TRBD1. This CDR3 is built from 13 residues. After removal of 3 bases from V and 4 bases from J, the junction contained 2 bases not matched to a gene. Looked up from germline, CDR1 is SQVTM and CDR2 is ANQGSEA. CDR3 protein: CSVDGQGVYGYTF. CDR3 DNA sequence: TGCAGCGTTGATGGACAGGGGGTCTATGGCTACACCTTC.